These 20 T cell receptor beta chains originate from one sample sequenced in a study of lymphopenia after photon versus proton radiotherapy. TCRdb's copy holds only in-frame clones and misses some; the assay was immunoSEQ multiplex PCR. The top ten clones hold around 6.5% of a sample with approximately 17,000 clones, 90% to 95% of them seen once. Sequenced material: peripheral blood, taken from a patient treated with photon-based radiotherapy. Every receptor here comes from a man in his sixties with pancreatic cancer.

The rearrangement uses TRBV15 and TRBJ1-2, with 8 positions matching TRBD1. This CDR3 region has 14 residues. The V segment lost 1 base and the J segment 7 bases; nucleotides outside the gene matches: 5. Germline values: CDR1 LNHNV, CDR2 YYDKDF (reference sequence). The CDR3 here is CATSRGTGSFGYTF. Here the CDR3 DNA reads TGTGCCACCAGCAGAGGGACAGGGTCCTTTGGCTACACCTTC.

The V and J genes are TRBV6-5 and TRBJ1-2, with TRBD1 matching 7 bases. CDR3 length equals 13 residues. V lost 6 bases to trimming and J lost 4 bases; unmatched junction nucleotides: 5. Germline V gives CDR1 MNHEY, CDR2 SVGAGI. For the CDR3, the DNA is TGTGCCAGCAGACGGGACAGCTTCTATGGCTACACCTTC. Translation gives CASRRDSFYGYTF.

CDR3 in amino acids: CASSRDRRTDTQYF. CDR3 in DNA: TGTGCCAGCAGTCGAGACAGGCGCACAGATACGCAGTATTTT. V and J are TRBV16 and TRBJ2-3; D perhaps matches TRBD1 (6 bases). V was clipped by 6 bases and J by 1 base, with 11 bases between them. The CDR3 loop spans 14 amino acids. Germline CDR1 is KGHSY and CDR2 is FQNENV.

The V and J genes are TRBV9 and TRBJ2-3; a weak D match, TRBD1 (6 bases). Germline CDR1 and CDR2: SGDLS and YYNGEE. V was clipped by 0 bases and J by 4 bases, with 15 bases between them. This CDR3 has 16 residues. DNA for the CDR3: TGTGCCAGCAGCGTAGCCCCCGGGACATTGGCAGATACGCAGTATTTT. It specifies CASSVAPGTLADTQYF.

The J gene is TRBJ1-1, the V gene TRBV5-6; the match to TRBD1 covers 8 bases. This CDR3 has 19 residues. Germline V CDR1 and CDR2: SGHDT, YYEEEE. J lost 2 bases, V lost 2 bases, and 17 bases had no gene match. CDR3 sequence (DNA): TGTGCCAGCAGCTTAATTAAACTCACTCATCCAGGGGGCAACACTGAAGCTTTCTTT. Protein: CASSLIKLTHPGGNTEAFF.

The V and J genes are TRBV5-1 and TRBJ2-2; no reliable D call. The V and J ends lost 4 bases and 2 bases respectively, with 9 bases between them. Germline values: CDR1 SGHRS, CDR2 YFSETQ. The CDR3 runs 14 residues. The DNA for the CDR3 is TGCGCCAGCAGCACCGGCGCAAACACCGGGGAGCTGTTTTTT. Protein product: CASSTGANTGELFF. Filled out from reference TRBV5-1 and TRBJ2-2, the complete variable domain reads KAGVTQTPRYLIKTRGQQVTLSCSPISGHRSVSWYQQTPGQGLQFLFEYFSETQRNKGNFPGRFSGRQFSNSRSEMNVSTLELGDSALYLCASSTGANTGELFFGEGSRLTVL.

V usage is TRBV2 and J usage is TRBJ1-2, with 7 bases matching TRBD1. Germline V gives CDR1 SNHLY, CDR2 FYNNEI. The CDR3 is made up of 16 amino acids. Unmatched junction bases numbered 14, after V lost 6 bases and J lost 4 bases. This chain's CDR3 is CASRNTIGTVSYGYTF. Here the CDR3 DNA reads TGTGCCAGCAGGAACACCATCGGGACAGTGTCCTATGGCTACACCTTC.

V is TRBV5-1 and J is TRBJ1-6; perhaps TRBD1 as D (5 bases). The CDR3 is 17 amino acids. V lost 2 bases, J lost 8 bases, and 20 bases lay in between. Germline V gene sequence: CDR1 SGHRS, CDR2 YFSETQ. The CDR3 protein is CASSLNLRDQGYSPLHF. The CDR3 nucleotides are TGCGCCAGCAGCTTAAACCTCAGGGACCAGGGCTATTCACCCCTCCACTTT.

The CDR3 bases are TGTGCCAGCAGCTTACAACGACACCTGAATTCACCCCTCCACTTT. Encoded protein: CASSLQRHLNSPLHF. The V and J genes are TRBV11-1 and TRBJ1-6; no definite D call. The CDR3 runs to 15 residues. V gave up 2 bases and J gave up 7 bases, with 12 bases separating them. Germline V gene data show CDR1 as SGHAT and CDR2 as FQDESV (reference sequence).

The chain links TRBV5-5 to TRBJ1-1; unclear D gene. CDR3 length: 14 residues. Trimming shortened V by 0 bases and J by 1 base, and 7 bases separated the two germline ends. Germline CDR1 reads SGHKS; CDR2 reads YYEKEE (reference sequence). The CDR3: CASSLVTTNTEAFF. For the CDR3, the DNA is TGTGCCAGCAGCTTGGTAACAACGAACACTGAAGCTTTCTTT. The whole variable domain, filled in from reference TRBV5-5 and TRBJ1-1, reads DAGVTQSPTHLIKTRGQQVTLRCSPISGHKSVSWYQQVLGQGPQFIFQYYEKEERGRGNFPDRFSARQFPNYSSELNVNALLLGDSALYLCASSLVTTNTEAFFGQGTRLTVV.

The rearrangement links TRBV6-1 to TRBJ1-2; D gene unclear. Germline CDR1 and CDR2: MNHNS and SASEGT. The V and J ends lost 8 bases and 6 bases respectively, with 22 bases between them. The CDR3 is 15 residues long. The CDR3 sequence: CASELGVQTRDGYTF. The CDR3 nucleotides read TGTGCCAGCGAACTCGGGGTACAGACCCGCGATGGCTACACCTTC.

This chain uses TRBV7-2 with TRBJ1-2; D gene ambiguous. V lost 4 bases and J 8 bases, leaving 8 bases between the germline ends. Germline assignment: CDR1 SGHTA and CDR2 FQGNSA. The CDR3 totals 11 residues. CDR3 in DNA: TGTGCCAGCAGCTCATCGGGGGGCTACACCTTC. Protein sequence: CASSSSGGYTF.

The chain recombines TRBV18 with TRBJ1-1, with a tentative D call TRBD1 (5 bases). This CDR3 is 14 amino acids long. Germline CDR1 is KGHSH and CDR2 is LQKENI. The V end was cut by 8 bases, the J end by 0 bases, with 13 bases between. The CDR3 region has the DNA TGTGCCAGCCGACCGGGACGCCTGAACACTGAAGCTTTCTTT. Translating gives CASRPGRLNTEAFF.

The chain has TRBV30 and TRBJ2-7; D ambiguous. The CDR3 length is 10 residues. From germline, CDR1 is GTSNPN and CDR2 SVGIG (reference sequence). Trimming cost V 0 bases and J 5 bases, with 2 bases left between them. CDR3 bases: TGTGCCTGGAGTGTGGACGAGCAGTACTTC. This translates into CAWSVDEQYF.

This chain joins TRBV10-3 and TRBJ2-1; 7 nucleotides align to TRBD1. Germline V gene sequence: CDR1 ENHRY, CDR2 SYGVKD. The CDR3 runs to 15 residues. J was trimmed by 8 bases and V by 3 bases; bases with no gene match: 10. DNA of the CDR3: TGTGCCATCAGTGATCGGACAGGTGTCGCACATGAGCAGTTCTTC. Translation gives CAISDRTGVAHEQFF.

V and J are TRBV4-2 and TRBJ1-1; D gene ambiguous. This CDR3 is 17 amino acids long. With 5 bases removed from V and 2 bases from J, the gap between germline ends came to 21 bases. Germline CDR1 reads LGHNA; CDR2 reads YNFKEQ. The CDR3 spells CASSLGSSVTKNTEAFF. The CDR3 bases are TGTGCCAGCAGCTTGGGGTCTAGTGTTACAAAAAACACTGAAGCTTTCTTT.

The chain recombines TRBV2 with TRBJ2-1, with a weak D call TRBD1 (5 bases). CDR1 and CDR2 from the germline V gene are SNHLY and FYNNEI. This CDR3 is built from 13 residues. The V end was cut by 3 bases, the J end by 3 bases, with 6 bases between. CDR3 loop: CASSDTGYNEQFF. CDR3 bases: TGTGCCAGCAGTGATACAGGCTACAATGAGCAGTTCTTC.

The rearrangement uses TRBV11-3 and TRBJ2-2; no definite D call. This CDR3 region has 14 residues. Trimming removed 6 bases at V and 0 bases at J, with 8 bases between. The germline V gene encodes CDR1 SGHNT and CDR2 YENEEA. This CDR3 reads CASRVLANTGELFF. The CDR3 DNA follows: TGTGCCAGCAGGGTGTTAGCGAACACCGGGGAGCTGTTTTTT.

This clone appeared a few times. This chain connects TRBV10-3 to TRBJ2-7; D is perhaps TRBD2 (5 bases). CDR1 and CDR2 (germline): ENHRY, SYGVKD. V lost 6 bases to trimming and J lost 0 bases, with 6 bases between them. CDR3 size: 12 residues. CDR3: CAIRGSSYEQYF. The CDR3 DNA is TGTGCCATCAGAGGGAGCTCCTACGAGCAGTACTTC.

J is TRBJ1-2 and V is TRBV6-5, with no clear D. Trimming shortened V by 1 base and J by 7 bases, and 7 bases separated the two germline ends. This CDR3 has 12 amino acids. Germline V gene lookup returns CDR1 MNHEY and CDR2 SVGAGI. The CDR3 is CASSYLGSGYTF. The CDR3 DNA follows: TGTGCCAGCAGTTACTTGGGAAGTGGCTACACCTTC.